The next 13 T cell receptor beta chains were all read from a single sample in a study of PD-1 blockade in classical Hodgkin lymphoma. Assay: immunoSEQ multiplex PCR; the TCRdb copy retains only in-frame clones and omits some. This table has more than 13,000 clones, 75% to 85% appearing once. Brentuximab vedotin exposure varied among the patients, all of whom had relapsed after autologous stem cell transplantation. Sequenced material: peripheral blood mononuclear cells (PBMCs), taken before the second cycle of nivolumab. The source of these receptors is a human donor with classical Hodgkin lymphoma.

This clone showed up just a few times. The J gene is TRBJ1-3, the V gene TRBV9; 7 nucleotides agree with TRBD1. Trimming removed 2 bases from V and 4 bases from J; junction bases left unmatched: 3. The germline CDR1 and CDR2 sequences are SGDLS and YYNGEE. The CDR3 is made up of 14 amino acids. The CDR3 loop reads CASSVDRAGNTIYF. CDR3 coding DNA: TGTGCCAGCAGCGTCGACAGGGCCGGAAACACCATATATTTT.

The chain carries TRBV10-3 and TRBJ2-7; no definite D call. Germline CDR1 is ENHRY and CDR2 is SYGVKD. The CDR3 is 11 amino acids. V was shortened by 5 bases and J by 7 bases, with 9 bases between the two germline ends. Here the CDR3 reads CAISWGREQYF. The CDR3 DNA sequence: TGTGCCATCAGTTGGGGTCGGGAGCAGTACTTC.

This clone has a handful of counts. The chain has TRBV7-8 and TRBJ2-4; a weak D match, TRBD2 (5 bases). Germline-derived CDR1 and CDR2 are SGHVS and FQNEAQ. V lost 5 bases and J lost 7, with 9 bases in between. The CDR3 sequence is 12 residues long. CDR3 bases: TGTGCCAGCAGCCTCCCGGGGAACATTCAGTACTTC. It yields the protein CASSLPGNIQYF.

The V call is TRBV7-3, the J call TRBJ1-2; D might be TRBD1 (5 bases). CDR1 is SGHTA and CDR2 is FQGTGA in the germline V gene. The CDR3 runs to 22 residues. The V and J ends lost 1 base and 2 bases respectively, with 32 bases between them. CDR3 in amino acids: CASSLRGLGLRPKKKSNYGYTF. The CDR3, as DNA: TGTGCCAGCAGCTTAAGGGGACTTGGTTTAAGGCCCAAGAAAAAGTCAAACTATGGCTACACCTTC.

The CDR3 bases are TGTGCCAGCAACCGGGACATCTTAATGAACACTGAAGCTTTCTTT. Translating it yields CASNRDILMNTEAFF. The genes are TRBV7-2 and TRBJ1-1, with D possibly matching TRBD1 (6 bases). Germline V gene data show CDR1 as SGHTA and CDR2 as FQGNSA. The V gene lost 7 bases and the J gene lost 0 bases, with 15 bases spanning the gap. The CDR3 has 15 amino acids.

This chain uses TRBV5-1 with TRBJ1-2; TRBD1 matches at 8 bases. CDR1 and CDR2 (germline): SGHRS, YFSETQ. This CDR3 is 12 amino acids long. The trim removed 4 bases at V and 7 bases at J, leaving 3 bases unmatched. CDR3 coding DNA: TGCGCCAGCAGCAAGCAGGGGGCTGGCTACACCTTC. It specifies CASSKQGAGYTF.

This clone has just a few counts. The chain has TRBV7-3 and TRBJ2-5, with a weak D call TRBD2 (6 bases). The CDR3 sequence is 15 residues long. The V gene's germline CDR1 is SGHTA and CDR2 FQGTGA. V was shortened by 4 bases and J by 1 base, with 13 bases between the two germline ends. CDR3: CASSSQGGIQETQYF. The CDR3 nucleotides are TGTGCCAGCAGCTCGCAGGGAGGTATCCAAGAGACCCAGTACTTC.

The V and J genes are TRBV4-2 and TRBJ2-7, with D possibly called TRBD1 or TRBD2 (5 bases each). The CDR3 is made up of 16 amino acids. Germline lookup yields CDR1 LGHNA and CDR2 YNFKEQ. Between the trimmed V and J ends, which lost 5 bases and 0 bases, there was a span of 17 bases. This chain's CDR3 is CASSSDSGGSSYEQYF. For the CDR3, the DNA is TGTGCCAGCAGCTCGGATAGTGGGGGAAGCTCCTACGAGCAGTACTTC.

The chain uses TRBV5-5 and TRBJ1-1; D uncertain. The CDR3 sequence is 12 residues long. Trimming removed 0 bases at V and 8 bases at J, with 8 bases between. Per germline, CDR1 SGHKS and CDR2 YYEKEE (reference sequence). CDR3 nucleotides: TGTGCCAGCAGCTTGGTCGGCGGGGAAGCTTTCTTT. Encoded protein: CASSLVGGEAFF.

The V gene is TRBV19, the J gene TRBJ1-1; 7 nucleotides line up with TRBD1. The CDR3 length is 13 residues. Trimming removed 5 bases from V and 5 bases from J; junction bases left unmatched: 5. The germline CDR1 and CDR2 sequences are LNHDA and SQIVND (reference sequence). This chain's CDR3 is CASSPQGVTEAFF. CDR3 nucleotide sequence: TGTGCCAGTAGTCCCCAGGGGGTGACTGAAGCTTTCTTT.

The rearrangement joins TRBV18 to TRBJ2-5; either TRBD1 or TRBD2 may fit D (5 bases each). CDR1 and CDR2 from the germline V gene are KGHSH and LQKENI. Trimming cost V 3 bases and J 9 bases, with 17 bases left between them. This CDR3 region has 14 residues. Here the CDR3 DNA reads TGTGCCAGCTCACCGGGGACGGTCCGGTTGGCCCAGTACTTC. Amino acid sequence: CASSPGTVRLAQYF.

The V call is TRBV28, the J call TRBJ2-7; TRBD1 is a possible D gene (6 bases). V lost 6 bases, J lost 3 bases, and 21 bases lay in between. Germline V gives CDR1 MDHEN, CDR2 SYDVKM. The CDR3 extends over 16 amino acids. For the CDR3, the DNA is TGTGCCAGCAGGGATAACAGGGATCTGAGGGGCTACGAGCAGTACTTC. Amino acid sequence: CASRDNRDLRGYEQYF.

The J gene is TRBJ1-3, the V gene TRBV5-1, with 7 bases that match TRBD1. V lost 0 bases to trimming and J lost 0 bases; unmatched junction nucleotides: 6. The CDR3 consists of 17 residues. Germline V gene lookup returns CDR1 SGHRS and CDR2 YFSETQ. The CDR3 loop is CASSLGGTDFSGNTIYF. CDR3 nucleotides: TGCGCCAGCAGCTTGGGGGGGACAGACTTCTCTGGAAACACCATATATTTT.